The rows below give T cell receptor beta chains drawn from one sample of a study of low-dose radiotherapy and immunotherapy resistance in tumors. TCRdb called the reads again in MiXCR, with one record for every CDR3 protein. The sample carries 100,000 or so distinct CDR3 sequences, around 21% recorded once. Sequencing was performed on PBMCs, taken after low-dose radiotherapy plus immunotherapy. Receptors originate from a male donor with prostate cancer. Each CDR3 is given with its conserved first and last residue. A D gene is named only where the DNA matches it firmly. Some rows mark clone size as missing; the rest say once, few, many or name a class of expanded clone.

>TRBV20-1|NA|many|TRBJ2-1
CSAPGEYYEQFF
TGCAGTGCTCCGGGGGAGTACTATGAGCAGTTCTTC
>TRBV7-9|NA|many|TRBJ2-2
CASSLGQAGELFF
TGTGCCAGCAGCTTAGGACAGGCCGGGGAGCTGTTTTTT
>TRBV4-1|NA|many|TRBJ2-2
CASSQILTQNLAGELFF
TGCGCCAGCAGCCAAATACTTACACAGAATTTGGCCGGGGAGCTGTTTTTT
>TRBV29-1|NA|many|TRBJ1-1
CSVTLQGNTEAFF
TGCAGCGTTACTCTCCAGGGGAACACTGAAGCTTTCTTT
>TRBV14|NA|many|TRBJ2-2
CASSHGVQAYTGELFF
TGTGCCAGCAGCCATGGGGTACAGGCTTACACCGGGGAGCTGTTTTTT
>TRBV29-1|NA|many|TRBJ2-1
CSVEDGVDEQFF
TGCAGCGTTGAAGATGGGGTCGATGAGCAGTTCTTC
>TRBV9|TRBD2|few|TRBJ2-7
CASSVTGGGNEQYF
TGTGCCAGCAGTGTCACCGGCGGGGGGAACGAGCAGTACTTC
>TRBV4-1|TRBD2|many|TRBJ2-5
CASSQPSPWTSGGRGRETQYF
TGCGCCAGCAGCCAACCATCTCCTTGGACTAGCGGGGGAAGGGGGCGAGAGACCCAGTACTTC
>TRBV2|NA|many|TRBJ2-1
CASRGLHNSYNEQFF
TGTGCCAGCAGGGGATTGCACAACTCCTACAATGAGCAGTTCTTC
>TRBV20-1|NA|many|TRBJ2-5
CSAVQDGETQYF
TGCAGTGCCGTCCAAGACGGGGAGACCCAGTACTTC
>TRBV19|TRBD2|NA|TRBJ2-1
CASSNGGLAGWEQFF
TGTGCCAGTAGTAATGGGGGACTAGCGGGCTGGGAGCAGTTCTTC